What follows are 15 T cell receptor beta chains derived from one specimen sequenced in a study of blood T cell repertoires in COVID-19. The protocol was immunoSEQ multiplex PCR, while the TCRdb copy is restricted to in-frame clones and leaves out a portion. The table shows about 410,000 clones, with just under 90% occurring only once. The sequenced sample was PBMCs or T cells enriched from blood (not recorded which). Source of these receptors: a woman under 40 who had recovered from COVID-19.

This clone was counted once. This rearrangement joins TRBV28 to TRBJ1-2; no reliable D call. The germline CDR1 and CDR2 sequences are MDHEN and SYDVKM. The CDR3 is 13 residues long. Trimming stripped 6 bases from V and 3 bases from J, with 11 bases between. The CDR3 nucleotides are TGTGCCAGCAGGAGCGCACGAGACTATGGCTACACCTTC. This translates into CASRSARDYGYTF.

The CDR3 loop is CASSLGRVQPQHF. Written as DNA, the CDR3 is TGTGCCAGCAGCTTAGGCAGGGTTCAGCCCCAGCATTTT. J is TRBJ1-5 and V is TRBV7-8; possible D gene TRBD1, 5 bases. The CDR3 length is 13 residues. From germline, CDR1 is SGHVS and CDR2 FQNEAQ. V was trimmed by 1 base and J by 6 bases, leaving 7 bases between them.

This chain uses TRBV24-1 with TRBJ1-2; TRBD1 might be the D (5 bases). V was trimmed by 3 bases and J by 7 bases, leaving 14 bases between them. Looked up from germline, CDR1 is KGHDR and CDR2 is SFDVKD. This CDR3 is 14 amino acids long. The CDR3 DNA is TGTGCCACCAGTGATCGAGCTCAGGGAAGTGGCTACACCTTC. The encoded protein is CATSDRAQGSGYTF.

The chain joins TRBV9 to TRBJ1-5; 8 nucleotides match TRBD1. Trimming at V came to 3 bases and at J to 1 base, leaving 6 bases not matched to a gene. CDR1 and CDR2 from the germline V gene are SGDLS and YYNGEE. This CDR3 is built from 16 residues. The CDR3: CASSAGQGQSNQPQHF. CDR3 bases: TGTGCCAGCAGCGCCGGACAGGGTCAAAGCAATCAGCCCCAGCATTTT. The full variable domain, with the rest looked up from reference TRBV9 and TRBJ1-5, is DSGVTQTPKHLITATGQRVTLRCSPRSGDLSVYWYQQSLDQGLQFLIQYYNGEERAKGNILERFSAQQFPDLHSELNLSSLELGDSALYFCASSAGQGQSNQPQHFGDGTRLSIL.

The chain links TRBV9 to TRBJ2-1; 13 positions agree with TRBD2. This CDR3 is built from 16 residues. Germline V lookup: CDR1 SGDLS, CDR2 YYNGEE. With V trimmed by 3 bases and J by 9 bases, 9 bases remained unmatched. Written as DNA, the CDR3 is TGTGCCAGCAGCGCGCGACTAGCGGGGGGTTCCGTTGAGCAGTTCTTC. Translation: CASSARLAGGSVEQFF.

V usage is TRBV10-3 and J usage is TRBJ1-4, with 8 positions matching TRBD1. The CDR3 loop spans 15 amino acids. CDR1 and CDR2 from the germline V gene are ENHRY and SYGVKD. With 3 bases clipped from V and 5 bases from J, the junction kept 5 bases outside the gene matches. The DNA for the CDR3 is TGTGCCATCAGTGACAGGGGGCGAGGCAATGAAAAACTGTTTTTT. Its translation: CAISDRGRGNEKLFF.

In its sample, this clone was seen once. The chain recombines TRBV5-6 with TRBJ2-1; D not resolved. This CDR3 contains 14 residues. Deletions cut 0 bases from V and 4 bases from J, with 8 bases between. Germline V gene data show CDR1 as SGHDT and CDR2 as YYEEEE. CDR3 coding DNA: TGTGCCAGCAGCTTGGTGTCTACTTACAATGAGCAGTTCTTC. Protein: CASSLVSTYNEQFF.

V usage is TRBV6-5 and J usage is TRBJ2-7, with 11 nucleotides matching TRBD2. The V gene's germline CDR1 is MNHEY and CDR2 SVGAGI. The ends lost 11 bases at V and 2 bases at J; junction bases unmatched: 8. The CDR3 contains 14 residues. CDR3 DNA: TGTGCCGCGACGACTAGCGGGACACCCTACGAGCAGTACTTC. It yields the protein CAATTSGTPYEQYF.

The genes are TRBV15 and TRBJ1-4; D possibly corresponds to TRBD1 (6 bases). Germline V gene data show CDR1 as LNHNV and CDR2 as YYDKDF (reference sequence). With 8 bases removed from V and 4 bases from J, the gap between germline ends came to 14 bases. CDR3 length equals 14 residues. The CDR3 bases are TGTGCCACCGAACTCCGGGACAATAATGAAAAACTGTTTTTT. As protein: CATELRDNNEKLFF.

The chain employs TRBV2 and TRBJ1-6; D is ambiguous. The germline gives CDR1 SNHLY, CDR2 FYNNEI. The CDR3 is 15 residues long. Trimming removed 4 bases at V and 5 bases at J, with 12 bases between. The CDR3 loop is CASSGRGDDNSPLHF. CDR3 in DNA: TGTGCCAGCAGTGGTCGTGGAGACGATAATTCACCCCTCCACTTT.

For the CDR3, the DNA is TGTGCCACCGAACAAGGGACTCAGAGCAATCAGCCCCAGCATTTT. It is translated as CATEQGTQSNQPQHF. The genes are TRBV19 and TRBJ1-5; D might be TRBD1 (5 bases). Germline V gene data show CDR1 as LNHDA and CDR2 as SQIVND (reference sequence). The CDR3 runs to 15 residues. The ends were cut back, 10 bases at V and 1 base at J, with 17 bases in the middle.

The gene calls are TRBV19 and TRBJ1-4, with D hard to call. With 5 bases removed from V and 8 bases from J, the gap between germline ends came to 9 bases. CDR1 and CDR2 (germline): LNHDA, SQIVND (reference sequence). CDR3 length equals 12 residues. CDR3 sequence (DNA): TGTGCCAGTAGTCGCGGAGACGAAAAACTGTTTTTT. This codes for CASSRGDEKLFF.

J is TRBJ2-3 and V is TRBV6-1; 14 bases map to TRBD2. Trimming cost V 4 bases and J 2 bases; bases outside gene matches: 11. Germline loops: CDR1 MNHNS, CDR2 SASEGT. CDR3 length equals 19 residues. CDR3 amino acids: CASSAGTGLAGASTDTQYF. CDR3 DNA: TGTGCCAGCAGTGCCGGGACGGGACTAGCGGGAGCTTCCACAGATACGCAGTATTTT.

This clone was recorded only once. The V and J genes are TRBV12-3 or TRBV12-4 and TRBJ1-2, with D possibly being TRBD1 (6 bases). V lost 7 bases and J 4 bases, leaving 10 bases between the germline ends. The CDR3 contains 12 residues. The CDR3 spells CASNRVGYGYTF. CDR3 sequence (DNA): TGTGCCAGCAACAGGGTTGGCTATGGCTACACCTTC.

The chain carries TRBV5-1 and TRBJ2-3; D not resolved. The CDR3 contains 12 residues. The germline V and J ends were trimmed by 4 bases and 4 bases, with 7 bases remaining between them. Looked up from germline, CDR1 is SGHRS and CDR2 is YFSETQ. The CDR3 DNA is TGCGCCAGCAGCCGGGTATCAGATACGCAGTATTTT. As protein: CASSRVSDTQYF.